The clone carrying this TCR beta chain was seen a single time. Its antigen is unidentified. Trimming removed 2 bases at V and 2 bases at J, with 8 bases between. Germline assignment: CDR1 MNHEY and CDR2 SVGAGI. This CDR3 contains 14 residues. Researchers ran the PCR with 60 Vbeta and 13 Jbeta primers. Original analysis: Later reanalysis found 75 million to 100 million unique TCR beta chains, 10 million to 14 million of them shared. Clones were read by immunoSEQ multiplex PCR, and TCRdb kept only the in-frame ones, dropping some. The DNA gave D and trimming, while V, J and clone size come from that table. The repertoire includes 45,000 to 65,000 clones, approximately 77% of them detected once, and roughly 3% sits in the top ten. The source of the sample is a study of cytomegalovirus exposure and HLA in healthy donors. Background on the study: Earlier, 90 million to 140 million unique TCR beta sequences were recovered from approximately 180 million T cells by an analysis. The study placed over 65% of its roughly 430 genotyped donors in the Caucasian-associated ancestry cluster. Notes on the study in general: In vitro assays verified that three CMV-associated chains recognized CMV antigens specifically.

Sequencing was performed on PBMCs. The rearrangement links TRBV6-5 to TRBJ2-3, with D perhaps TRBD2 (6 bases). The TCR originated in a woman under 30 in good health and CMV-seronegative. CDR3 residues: CASSYPGLTDTQYF. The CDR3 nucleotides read TGTGCCAGCAGTTACCCGGGACTCACAGATACGCAGTATTTT.